This TCR beta chain derives from a study of response to subunit inactivated influenza vaccine. Losses at the gene ends were 5 bases for V and 4 bases for J; bases not matched to a gene: 1. There are 14 residues in the CDR3. The germline CDR1 and CDR2 sequences are SGHVS and FQNEAQ. MiXCR was run by TCRdb on the RT-PCR reads, yielding one entry per CDR3 protein. The data hold hundreds of thousands of distinct CDR3 sequences, with about 14% observed a single time. This specimen consisted of PBMCs from blood, obtained 14 to 15 days before vaccination. This TCR came from a middle-aged man who received an inactivated influenza vaccine. The V call is TRBV7-8, the J call TRBJ2-3; 12 positions agree with TRBD1. CDR3 amino acids: CASSRDRGPDTQYF. The CDR3, as DNA: TGTGCCAGCAGCCGGGACAGGGGGCCAGATACGCAGTATTTT.